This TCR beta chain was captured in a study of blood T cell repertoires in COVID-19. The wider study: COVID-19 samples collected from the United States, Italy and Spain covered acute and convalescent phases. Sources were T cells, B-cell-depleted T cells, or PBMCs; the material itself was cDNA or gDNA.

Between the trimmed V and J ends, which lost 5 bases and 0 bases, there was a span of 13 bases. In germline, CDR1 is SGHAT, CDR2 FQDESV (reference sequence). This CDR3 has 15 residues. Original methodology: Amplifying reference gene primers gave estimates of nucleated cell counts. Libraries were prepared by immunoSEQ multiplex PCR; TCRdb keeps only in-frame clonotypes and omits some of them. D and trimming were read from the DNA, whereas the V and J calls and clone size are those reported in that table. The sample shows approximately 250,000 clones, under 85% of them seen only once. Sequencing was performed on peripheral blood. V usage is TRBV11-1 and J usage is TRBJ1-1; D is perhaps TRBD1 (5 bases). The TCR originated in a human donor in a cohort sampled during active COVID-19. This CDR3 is CASSPKKGMNTEAFF. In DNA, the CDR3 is TGTGCCAGCAGCCCAAAAAAGGGGATGAACACTGAAGCTTTCTTT.